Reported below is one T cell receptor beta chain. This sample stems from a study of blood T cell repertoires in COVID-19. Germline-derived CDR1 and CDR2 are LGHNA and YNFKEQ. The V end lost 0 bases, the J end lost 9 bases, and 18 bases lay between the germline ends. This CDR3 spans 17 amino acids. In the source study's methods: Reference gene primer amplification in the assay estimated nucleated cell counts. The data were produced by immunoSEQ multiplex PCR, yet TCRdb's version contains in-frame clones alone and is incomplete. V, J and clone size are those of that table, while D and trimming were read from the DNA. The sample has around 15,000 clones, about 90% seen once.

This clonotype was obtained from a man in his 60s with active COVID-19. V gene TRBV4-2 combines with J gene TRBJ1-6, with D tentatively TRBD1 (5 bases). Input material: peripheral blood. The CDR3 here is CASSQDLGGTIISPLHF. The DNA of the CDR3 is TGTGCCAGCAGCCAAGATTTGGGAGGGACTATAATTTCACCCCTCCACTTT.